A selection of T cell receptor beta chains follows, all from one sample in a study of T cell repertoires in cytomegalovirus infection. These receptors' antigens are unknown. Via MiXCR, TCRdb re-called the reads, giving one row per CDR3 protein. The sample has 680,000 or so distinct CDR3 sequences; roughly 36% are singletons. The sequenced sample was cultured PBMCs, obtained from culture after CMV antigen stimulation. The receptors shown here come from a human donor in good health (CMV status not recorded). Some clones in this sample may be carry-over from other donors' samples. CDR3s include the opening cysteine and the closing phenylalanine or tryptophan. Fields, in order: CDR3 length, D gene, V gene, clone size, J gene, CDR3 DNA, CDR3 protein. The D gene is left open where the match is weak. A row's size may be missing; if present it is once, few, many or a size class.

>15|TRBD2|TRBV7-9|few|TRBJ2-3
TGTGCCAGCAGCTCGACTAGCGGGAACACAGATACGCAGTATTTT
CASSSTSGNTDTQYF
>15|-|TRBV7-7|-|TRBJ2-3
TGTGCCAGCAGCTTGGAAGGGACCCTGACAGATACGCAGTATTTT
CASSLEGTLTDTQYF
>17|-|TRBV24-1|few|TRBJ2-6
TGTGCCACCGACCCGGGACAAAAAAGCTCTGGGGCCAACGTCCTGACTTTC
CATDPGQKSSGANVLTF
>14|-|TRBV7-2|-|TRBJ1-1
TGTGCCAGCAGCTTGTTAATTGGGGTAACTGAAGCTTTCTTT
CASSLLIGVTEAFF
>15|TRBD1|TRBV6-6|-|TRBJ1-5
TGTGCCAGCACGGGCCAGGGGGCCCGGAATCAGCCCCAGCATTTT
CASTGQGARNQPQHF
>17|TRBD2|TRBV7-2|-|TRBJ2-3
TGTGCCAGCAGCTTAGGAGCGGGAGGGCCGGGCACAGATACGCAGTATTTT
CASSLGAGGPGTDTQYF
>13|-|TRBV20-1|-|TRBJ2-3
TGCAGTGGAAGAGGGAACGGGGCAGATACGCAGTATTTT
CSGRGNGADTQYF
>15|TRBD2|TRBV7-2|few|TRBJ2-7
TGTGCCAGCAGCCCCCCCGGGACTAGCGGCTACGAGCAGTACTTC
CASSPPGTSGYEQYF
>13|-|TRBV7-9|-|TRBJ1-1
TGTGCCAGCAGCCCGACCGGACCCACGGGAGCTTTCTTT
CASSPTGPTGAFF
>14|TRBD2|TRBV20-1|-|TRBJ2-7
TGCAGTGCTAGAGAATTAGCGGGAACCTACGAGCAGTACTTC
CSARELAGTYEQYF
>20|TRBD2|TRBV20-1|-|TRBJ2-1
TGCAGTGCTAGAGTTACCGGGACTAGCGGGGGCCTGAGCTCCTACAATGAGCAGTTCTTC
CSARVTGTSGGLSSYNEQFF
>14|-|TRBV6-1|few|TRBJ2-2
TGTGCCAGCAGTGAATCTGGGTTCTCCGGGGAGCTGTTTTTT
CASSESGFSGELFF
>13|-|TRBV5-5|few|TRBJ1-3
TGTGCCAGCAGCTTCGCCTCTGGGGACACCATATATTTT
CASSFASGDTIYF
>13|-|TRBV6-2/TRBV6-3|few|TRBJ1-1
TGTGCCAGCAGTTACTCAGCCTACACTGAAGCTTTCTTT
CASSYSAYTEAFF
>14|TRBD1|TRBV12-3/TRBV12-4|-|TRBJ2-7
TGTGCCAGCAGTTTGACAGGGGGATTCCACGAGCAGTACTTC
CASSLTGGFHEQYF
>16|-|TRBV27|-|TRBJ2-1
TGTGCCAGCAGTTTACGGCACGTCGCCCCCTACAATGAGCAGTTCTTC
CASSLRHVAPYNEQFF
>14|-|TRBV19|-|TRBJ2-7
TGTGCCAGTAGCTGGACTACAACCCCCTACGAGCAGTACTTC
CASSWTTTPYEQYF
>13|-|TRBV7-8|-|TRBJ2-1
TGTGCCAGCAGCAGGGTGGGGATCGCTGAGCAGTTCTTC
CASSRVGIAEQFF
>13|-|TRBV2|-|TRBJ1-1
TGTGCCAGCAGTGGGGGAGACGCCGCCCGGGCTTTCTTT
CASSGGDAARAFF
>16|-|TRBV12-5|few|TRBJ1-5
TGTGCTAGTGGTTTGGGGTGGGTTGGTAGCAATCAGCCCCAGCATTTT
CASGLGWVGSNQPQHF
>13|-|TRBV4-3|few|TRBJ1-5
TGCGCCAGCAGCCATCTCACTGATCAGCCCCAGCATTTT
CASSHLTDQPQHF
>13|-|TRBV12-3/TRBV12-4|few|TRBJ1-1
TGTGCCAGCAGGACAACAGGTACCACTGAAGCTTTCTTT
CASRTTGTTEAFF
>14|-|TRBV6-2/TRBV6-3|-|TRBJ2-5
TGTGCCAGCAGGCAACTCGGACTGTCAGAGACCCAGTACTTC
CASRQLGLSETQYF
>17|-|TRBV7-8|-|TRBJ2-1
TGTGCCAGCAGCCCATCCTGGGGGCTAGCGGCCGACAATGAGCAGTTCTTC
CASSPSWGLAADNEQFF